This T cell receptor (beta chain) was profiled in a study of T-cell memory formation after mild COVID-19 (dated by TCRdb to the early 2020s). Concerning the study at large: TCR sequence clusters from the two donors were found to be largely donor specific. T-cell clones expanding and contracting after mild COVID-19 in two donors were tracked by longitudinal TCRalpha and TCRbeta repertoire sequencing. Two young, previously healthy adult volunteers made up the cohort, one male and one female. General findings and caveats noted by the study authors: SARS-CoV-2 specificity was not confirmed for the second-wave clones peaking on day 37. Only a couple of mild cases were covered by the study, and larger cohorts that include severe cases with pre-infection samples were considered necessary. Some responding clones were found in pre-infection memory, which suggests that pre-existing cross-reactive memory T cells took part in the SARS-CoV-2 response. Contracting CD4+ clones were located mainly in the CM and EM memory subsets, whereas CD8+ clones were found to be enriched in EMRA. Clones that contracted from day 15 to 85 showed balanced CD4/CD8 phenotypes, whereas a second wave of clones that expanded from day 15 to 37 leaned towards CD4+.

Ficoll-Paque density gradient centrifugation was the method used to isolate PBMCs. The sample was run on an Illumina NovaSeq 6000. cDNA libraries for TCRalpha and TCRbeta were prepared by 5'RACE using constant-segment primers, with sample barcodes and unique molecular identifiers added. RNA was extracted from every sample with Trizol reagent. Library amplification was performed in two PCR steps, and a second sample barcode and Illumina TruSeq adapters were introduced in the second step. Libraries were sequenced on an Illumina NovaSeq with 2 x 150 bp paired-end reads. In the original analysis: With migec v1.2.7, reads were demultiplexed and then collapsed into UMI-guided consensus sequences. With mixcr v2.1.11, UMI consensuses were aligned to TRA and TRB V and J templates and assembled into clonotypes. Expanded or contracted clonotypes were those called significant by both edgeR and NoisET, with noise models trained on biological replicates. edgeR calls used a false discovery rate-adjusted p below 0.01 and a log2 fold-change threshold of 1. As an exploratory analysis of dynamics, max-normalized trajectories of the 1000 most abundant clonotypes were examined with PCA combined with hierarchical clustering. Separately sequenced CD4+ and CD8+ repertoires were used to assign a CD4 or CD8 phenotype to each responding clone. Starting from the raw public reads, TCRdb applied fastp trimming at Q25, assembled clones with MiXCR and retained in-frame beta chains. CDR3 protein sequences are deduplicated, and each keeps its most common genes and DNA. Here the V and J calls rest on TCRdb's processing, not on the authors' analysis. The sample table contains 100,000 to 150,000 distinct CDR3 sequences; only one count was recorded for roughly 15% of them. Over 11% of the sample rests with the top ten.

This clonotype was counted at least ten times. The specificity of this receptor is unknown. No base qualities exist here, and no much larger clone lies one base off it. From the cysteine up to the phenylalanine, the CDR3 has a length of 12 residues. The sequence is cut down to CDR3 DNA, 36 bases in frame from base 1. The germline V gene encodes CDR1 DFQATT and CDR2 SNEGSKA (reference sequence). Cut back by 6 bases and 5 bases, the V and J ends lie 13 bases apart. The source material was PBMCs or a T cell subset sorted from them (not recorded which). This receptor was identified in an adult woman who had mild COVID-19 (a few samples of this study predate the infection). The sample titles of this study are shuffled in the database, so cell type and time point are left out; the donor was told from shared clones. Rearrangement joined TRBV20-1 to TRBJ2-5; a weak D assignment points to TRBD2 (5 bases agree). At the DNA level, the sequence is TGCAGTGCACAGCAGGACTCGGAGACCCAGTACTTC. Translated, this is CSAQQDSETQYF.